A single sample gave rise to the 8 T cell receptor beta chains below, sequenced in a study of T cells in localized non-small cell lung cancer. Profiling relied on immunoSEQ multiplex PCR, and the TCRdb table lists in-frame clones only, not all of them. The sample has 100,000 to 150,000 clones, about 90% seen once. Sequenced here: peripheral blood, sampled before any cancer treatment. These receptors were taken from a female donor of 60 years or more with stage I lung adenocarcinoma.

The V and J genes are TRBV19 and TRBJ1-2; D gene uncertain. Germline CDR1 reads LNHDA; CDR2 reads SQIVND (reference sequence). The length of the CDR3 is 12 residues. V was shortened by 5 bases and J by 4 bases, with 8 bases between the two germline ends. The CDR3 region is CASSQWPYGYTF. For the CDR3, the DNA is TGTGCCAGTAGTCAGTGGCCCTATGGCTACACCTTC.

This CDR3 reads CATSRDLGPLLPVKRSYEQYF. In nucleotides, the CDR3 is TGTGCCACCAGCAGAGATCTGGGCCCCCTTTTGCCAGTTAAGAGGTCCTACGAGCAGTACTTC. The V gene is TRBV15, the J gene TRBJ2-7, with D hard to call. The length of the CDR3 is 21 residues. CDR1 is LNHNV, CDR2 YYDKDF, per germline (reference sequence). With 0 bases removed from V and 1 base from J, the gap between germline ends came to 28 bases.

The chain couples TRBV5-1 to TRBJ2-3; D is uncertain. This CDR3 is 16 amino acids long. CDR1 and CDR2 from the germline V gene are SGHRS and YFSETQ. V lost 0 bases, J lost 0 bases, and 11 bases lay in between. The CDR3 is CASSLGTLSSTDTQYF. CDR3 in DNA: TGCGCCAGCAGCTTGGGGACCCTTTCTAGCACAGATACGCAGTATTTT.

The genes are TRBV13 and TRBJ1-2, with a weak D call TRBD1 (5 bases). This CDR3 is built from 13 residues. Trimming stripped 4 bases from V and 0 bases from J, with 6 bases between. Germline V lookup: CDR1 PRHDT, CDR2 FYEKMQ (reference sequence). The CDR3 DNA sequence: TGTGCCAGCAGCTCGACAGCTAACTATGGCTACACCTTC. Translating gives CASSSTANYGYTF.

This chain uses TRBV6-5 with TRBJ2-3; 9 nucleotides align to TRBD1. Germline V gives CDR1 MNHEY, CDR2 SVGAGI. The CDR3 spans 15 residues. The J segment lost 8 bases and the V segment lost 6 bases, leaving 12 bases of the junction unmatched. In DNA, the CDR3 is TGTGCCAGCAGCGAATACAGGGGGCCTGGTGTTACGCAGTATTTT. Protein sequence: CASSEYRGPGVTQYF.

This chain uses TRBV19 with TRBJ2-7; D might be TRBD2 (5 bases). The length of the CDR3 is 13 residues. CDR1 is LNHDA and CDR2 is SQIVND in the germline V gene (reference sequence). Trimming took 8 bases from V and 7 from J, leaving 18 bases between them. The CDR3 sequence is CASGPDPWREQYF. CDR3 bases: TGTGCCAGTGGCCCGGACCCTTGGAGGGAGCAGTACTTC.

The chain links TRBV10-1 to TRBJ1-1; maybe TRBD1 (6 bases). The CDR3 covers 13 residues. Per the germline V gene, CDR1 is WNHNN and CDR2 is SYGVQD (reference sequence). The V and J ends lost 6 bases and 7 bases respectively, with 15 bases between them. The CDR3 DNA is TGCGCCAGCAGCTCACACGGGGGGCTTGAAGCTTTCTTT. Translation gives CASSSHGGLEAFF.

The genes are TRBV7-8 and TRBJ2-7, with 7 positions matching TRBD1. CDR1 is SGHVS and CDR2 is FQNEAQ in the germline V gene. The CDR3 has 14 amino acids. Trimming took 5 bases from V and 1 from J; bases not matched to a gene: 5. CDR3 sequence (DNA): TGTGCCAGCAGCATGGGACAGAGATCCTACGAGCAGTACTTC. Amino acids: CASSMGQRSYEQYF.